The table lists the clone carrying this T cell receptor beta chain with a few counts. Its antigen is not known. These data originate in a study of T cells in Graves' hyperthyroidism and ophthalmopathy. Study conclusions and caveats: A median approximately 6.5 months before onset, the model predicted ophthalmopathy.

Amplified TCR beta CDR3 regions derived from RNA transcripts. Primed by the HTBI set, a first-round RT-PCR was run on the TCR CDR3. TCRdb re-called the multiplex PCR reads through MiXCR, storing one row per CDR3 protein. This table holds more than 450,000 distinct CDR3 sequences, about 20% found once. This CDR3 has 15 residues. The ends were cut back, 4 bases at V and 0 bases at J, with 13 bases in the middle. Germline CDR1 PRHDT, CDR2 FYEKMQ (reference sequence). Isolation of PBMCs was performed on roughly 9 ml fresh peripheral blood. The genes are TRBV13 and TRBJ2-7, with D possibly being TRBD1 (6 bases). This sequence was found in a man between 35 and 55 years old with Graves' ophthalmopathy. Specimen: blood. CDR3 DNA: TGTGCCAGCAGCTCCCCAACAGGGAGCTCCTACGAGCAGTACTTC. Its protein is CASSSPTGSSYEQYF.